The next 3 T cell receptor beta chains were all read from a single sample in a study of blood T cell repertoires in COVID-19. Generated by immunoSEQ multiplex PCR, the TCRdb table keeps only in-frame clones and is missing some. Among around 260,000 clones listed, roughly 80% were seen once. Sequencing input: peripheral blood. The receptors here all came from a person aged 65 to 85 with COVID-19, enrolled during active disease.

The rearrangement joins TRBV2 to TRBJ1-3; D is unclear. V was clipped by 5 bases and J by 11 bases, with 13 bases between them. The CDR3 runs 12 residues. Per germline, CDR1 SNHLY and CDR2 FYNNEI. The CDR3: CASSQNWAAIYF. In nucleotides, the CDR3 is TGTGCCAGCAGTCAGAATTGGGCCGCCATATATTTT. The full variable domain, completed using reference TRBV2 and TRBJ1-3, is EPEVTQTPSHQVTQMGQEVILRCVPISNHLYFYWYRQILGQKVEFLVSFYNNEISEKSEIFDDQFSVERPDGSNFTLKIRSTKLEDSAMYFCASSQNWAAIYFGEGSWLTVV.

The rearrangement links TRBV5-8 to TRBJ1-5; tentative D call: TRBD1 (5 bases). Germline loops: CDR1 SGHTS, CDR2 YDEGEE. The CDR3 spans 15 residues. V gave up 0 bases and J gave up 6 bases, with 13 bases separating them. The DNA for the CDR3 is TGTGCCAGCAGCTTGGCGGGCCAGGGTCGTCAGCCCCAGCATTTT. It codes for CASSLAGQGRQPQHF.

V is TRBV2 and J is TRBJ1-5; TRBD1 agrees at 10 bases. J was trimmed by 10 bases and V by 4 bases; bases with no gene match: 7. The CDR3 covers 14 residues. CDR1 is SNHLY and CDR2 is FYNNEI in the germline V gene. The CDR3 bases are TGTGCCAGCAGTGGACAGGGGGCTTTGAAACCCCAGCATTTT. It codes for CASSGQGALKPQHF.